The 11 T cell receptor beta chains presented below share a single source sample, sequenced in a study of CD8 T cells in ankylosing spondylitis. Overall study results and limits: A TCR beta motif of fewer than ten highly homologous variants seemed to mark ankylosing spondylitis blood.

Their antigens remain unidentified. Each CDR3 protein is one row after TCRdb ran MiXCR on the 5' RACE reads. The repertoire holds roughly 440,000 distinct CDR3 sequences, with roughly 15% as singletons. Source material: blood, either unsorted or a sorted T cell fraction (not recorded which). The receptor set was obtained from a male donor with ankylosing spondylitis.

In this sample, this clonotype turned up a few times. CDR3 nucleotides: TGTGCCAGCGGGAGCCCAGATACGCAGTATTTT. Translation: CASGSPDTQYF. This rearrangement joins TRBV2 to TRBJ2-3; a weak D match, TRBD2 (5 bases). Deletions cut 8 bases from V and 4 bases from J, with 7 bases between. This CDR3 has 11 residues. Germline CDR1 SNHLY, CDR2 FYNNEI.

This clonotype was seen only a few times. The rearrangement uses TRBV18 and TRBJ1-5; TRBD1 might be the D (5 bases). Trimming removed 8 bases at V and 5 bases at J, with 16 bases between. From germline, CDR1 is KGHSH and CDR2 LQKENI. The CDR3 spans 14 residues. DNA for the CDR3: TGTGCCAGCCGCGGGGGGACCCAAGATCAGCCCCAGCATTTT. This sequence encodes CASRGGTQDQPQHF.

The chain uses TRBV2 and TRBJ2-1; 7 bases match TRBD2. CDR3 length: 11 residues. V shed 6 bases, J shed 14 bases, and the junction held 7 bases outside the gene matches. Germline V lookup: CDR1 SNHLY, CDR2 FYNNEI. DNA for the CDR3: TGTGCCAGCAGGGTCTCGGGGACTAAGTTCTTC. It is translated as CASRVSGTKFF.

V and J are TRBV5-1 and TRBJ1-6; D not resolved. The CDR3 extends over 16 amino acids. V lost 6 bases and J 14 bases, leaving 27 bases between the germline ends. CDR1 SGHRS and CDR2 YFSETQ come from the germline V gene. In DNA, the CDR3 is TGCGCCAGCACCTCCCAGCCGGAGAGTAAAGTATCGGCCCTCCACTTT. As protein: CASTSQPESKVSALHF.

The table lists this clonotype with a few counts. This chain links TRBV5-1 with TRBJ2-3; 10 bases are shared with TRBD2. The CDR3 contains 16 residues. V dropped 0 bases and J dropped 4; count of bases not matched to a gene: 5. Germline loops: CDR1 SGHRS, CDR2 YFSETQ. The CDR3 DNA reads TGCGCCAGCAGCTTGGCGAGCGGGAGGGCCGCAGATACGCAGTATTTT. Encoded protein: CASSLASGRAADTQYF.

This clonotype was counted between two and nine times. V gene TRBV15 combines with J gene TRBJ1-6; D is uncertain. Germline lookup yields CDR1 LNHNV and CDR2 YYDKDF (reference sequence). The V end lost 1 base, the J end lost 12 bases, and 7 bases lay between the germline ends. This CDR3 comprises 12 residues. As DNA, the CDR3 is TGTGCCACCAGCAGAGTGGGCCAACCCCTCCACTTT. Encoded protein: CATSRVGQPLHF.

The chain carries TRBV6-1 and TRBJ1-2; 10 nucleotides agree with TRBD1. V was clipped by 4 bases and J by 8 bases; unmatched bases: 4. The CDR3 is 13 amino acids. The germline V gene encodes CDR1 MNHNS and CDR2 SASEGT. This CDR3 reads CASSAGQGRGYTF. The CDR3 bases are TGTGCCAGCAGTGCGGGACAGGGGAGAGGCTACACCTTC.

This clonotype was counted at least ten times. The chain uses TRBV4-2 and TRBJ1-5, with D tentatively TRBD1 (5 bases). CDR3 length equals 14 residues. Germline V CDR1 and CDR2: LGHNA, YNFKEQ. V was trimmed by 2 bases and J by 6 bases, leaving 11 bases between them. This chain's CDR3 is CASSQQGEGQPQHF. The CDR3 bases are TGTGCCAGCAGCCAACAGGGTGAGGGTCAGCCCCAGCATTTT.

V usage is TRBV9 and J usage is TRBJ2-3; tentatively, D is TRBD2 (7 bases). The CDR3 has 16 residues. Germline CDR1 reads SGDLS; CDR2 reads YYNGEE. With 0 bases removed from V and 4 bases from J, the gap between germline ends came to 15 bases. This chain's CDR3 is CASSVGGGGASDTQYF. Written as DNA, the CDR3 is TGTGCCAGCAGCGTAGGTGGGGGGGGGGCGTCAGATACGCAGTATTTT.

The table lists this clonotype with a few counts. The chain carries TRBV20-1 and TRBJ2-7; 13 nucleotides agree with TRBD2. J lost 4 bases, V lost 7 bases, and 7 bases had no gene match. This CDR3 has 14 amino acids. Germline V CDR1 and CDR2: DFQATT, SNEGSKA (reference sequence). The DNA for the CDR3 is TGCAGTGTTGAGACTAGCGGGAGGAATTACGAGCAGTACTTC. Residues: CSVETSGRNYEQYF.

The chain links TRBV5-1 to TRBJ2-1, with D perhaps matching TRBD2 (5 bases). V lost 2 bases, J lost 5 bases, and 8 bases lay in between. CDR3 length: 13 residues. The germline V gene has CDR1 SGHRS and CDR2 YFSETQ. The CDR3, as DNA: TGCGCCAGCAGCTTCGTCGGGAACAATGAGCAGTTCTTC. It encodes CASSFVGNNEQFF.